A selection of T cell receptor beta chains follows, all from one sample in a study of T cell repertoires in cytomegalovirus infection. TCRdb itself ran the reads through MiXCR, one entry per CDR3 protein. Here the sample spans 450,000 to 550,000 distinct CDR3 sequences, 15% to 20% being singletons. Source material: CD8+ T cells from PBMCs. The receptors come from a human donor in good health (CMV status not recorded). Some clones in this sample may be carry-over from other donors' samples. CDR3s include the opening cysteine and the closing phenylalanine or tryptophan. The D gene is left open where the match is weak. Clone size is stated in some rows and not others, as once, few, many or a class when expanded.

v_gene: TRBV6-2/TRBV6-3; abundance: few; j_gene: TRBJ2-7; len: 16; d_gene: TRBD2; CDR3aa: CASSYGLAEKTYEQYF; CDR3nt: TGTGCCAGCAGTTACGGACTAGCGGAAAAGACCTACGAGCAGTACTTC
v_gene: TRBV7-3; abundance: once; j_gene: TRBJ2-2; len: 15; d_gene: TRBD2; CDR3aa: CVSSPRTSRVGELFF; CDR3nt: TGTGTCAGCAGCCCAAGGACTAGCCGTGTCGGGGAGCTGTTTTTT
v_gene: TRBV27; abundance: -; j_gene: TRBJ2-7; len: 13; d_gene: -; CDR3aa: CASSWRGAYEQYF; CDR3nt: TGTGCCAGCAGTTGGAGGGGTGCCTACGAGCAGTACTTC
v_gene: TRBV11-2; abundance: few; j_gene: TRBJ1-1; len: 17; d_gene: TRBD1; CDR3aa: CASSLVEAGGKNTEAFF; CDR3nt: TGTGCCAGCAGCTTAGTTGAGGCAGGGGGCAAGAACACTGAAGCTTTCTTT
v_gene: TRBV6-1; abundance: many; j_gene: TRBJ2-7; len: 14; d_gene: -; CDR3aa: CASKGRTKSYEQYF; CDR3nt: TGTGCCAGCAAAGGCAGGACGAAATCCTACGAGCAGTACTTC
v_gene: TRBV12-5; abundance: -; j_gene: TRBJ2-7; len: 11; d_gene: -; CDR3aa: CASESTLEQYF; CDR3nt: TGTGCTAGTGAGTCAACCCTCGAGCAGTACTTC
v_gene: TRBV4-1; abundance: many; j_gene: TRBJ1-3; len: 13; d_gene: -; CDR3aa: CASTPDAGNTIYF; CDR3nt: TGCGCCAGCACCCCAGATGCTGGAAACACCATATATTTT
v_gene: TRBV4-1; abundance: many; j_gene: TRBJ2-3; len: 15; d_gene: -; CDR3aa: CASSQGLRATDTQYF; CDR3nt: TGCGCCAGCAGCCAAGGGCTTAGGGCCACAGATACGCAGTATTTT
v_gene: TRBV10-3; abundance: many; j_gene: TRBJ1-1; len: 15; d_gene: -; CDR3aa: CAISDEGDMNTEAFF; CDR3nt: TGTGCCATCAGTGATGAGGGGGACATGAACACTGAAGCTTTCTTT
v_gene: TRBV20-1; abundance: -; j_gene: TRBJ2-1; len: 13; d_gene: -; CDR3aa: CSGLMSSYNEQFF; CDR3nt: TGCAGTGGACTCATGAGCTCCTACAATGAGCAGTTCTTC
v_gene: TRBV6-5; abundance: many; j_gene: TRBJ1-6; len: 16; d_gene: TRBD1; CDR3aa: CASTYRGGQANSPLHF; CDR3nt: TGTGCCAGCACTTACCGGGGGGGACAGGCGAATTCACCCCTCCACTTT
v_gene: TRBV28; abundance: many; j_gene: TRBJ2-3; len: 16; d_gene: -; CDR3aa: CASSFATLSRTDTQYF; CDR3nt: TGTGCCAGCAGTTTTGCGACCCTTAGCCGCACAGATACGCAGTATTTT
v_gene: TRBV5-4; abundance: many; j_gene: TRBJ2-2; len: 19; d_gene: TRBD1; CDR3aa: CASSFMVTGTGLYTGELFF; CDR3nt: TGTGCCAGCAGCTTCATGGTCACCGGGACAGGGTTGTACACCGGGGAGCTGTTTTTT
v_gene: TRBV13; abundance: few; j_gene: TRBJ2-7; len: 14; d_gene: -; CDR3aa: CASSPSRDPRQQYF; CDR3nt: TGTGCCAGCAGCCCCTCCCGGGACCCGAGGCAGCAGTACTTC
v_gene: TRBV6-6; abundance: -; j_gene: TRBJ1-4; len: 14; d_gene: -; CDR3aa: CASTPPGANEKLFF; CDR3nt: TGTGCCAGCACCCCTCCAGGGGCTAATGAAAAACTGTTTTTT
v_gene: TRBV20-1; abundance: once; j_gene: TRBJ1-5; len: 17; d_gene: -; CDR3aa: CSARPSGHQFSNQPQHF; CDR3nt: TGCAGTGCTAGACCTTCGGGACACCAGTTTAGCAATCAGCCCCAGCATTTT
v_gene: TRBV11-2; abundance: many; j_gene: TRBJ2-2; len: 19; d_gene: -; CDR3aa: CASSLDDGREGTNTGELFF; CDR3nt: TGTGCCAGCAGCTTAGATGATGGCAGGGAAGGTACGAACACCGGGGAGCTGTTTTTT